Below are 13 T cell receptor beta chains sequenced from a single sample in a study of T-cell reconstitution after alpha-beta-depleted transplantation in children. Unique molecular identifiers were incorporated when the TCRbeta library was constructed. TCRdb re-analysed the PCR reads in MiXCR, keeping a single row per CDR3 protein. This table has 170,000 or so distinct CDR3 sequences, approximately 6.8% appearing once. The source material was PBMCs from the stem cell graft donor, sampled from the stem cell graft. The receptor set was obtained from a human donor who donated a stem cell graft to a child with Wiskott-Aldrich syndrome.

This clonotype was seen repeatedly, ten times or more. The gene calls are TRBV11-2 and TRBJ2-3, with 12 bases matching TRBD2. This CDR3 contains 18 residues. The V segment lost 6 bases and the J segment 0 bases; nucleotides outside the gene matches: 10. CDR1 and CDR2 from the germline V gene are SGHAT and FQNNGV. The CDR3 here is CASRFRWTSGTSTDTQYF. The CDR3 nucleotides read TGTGCCAGCAGGTTTCGATGGACTAGCGGGACTAGCACAGATACGCAGTATTTT.

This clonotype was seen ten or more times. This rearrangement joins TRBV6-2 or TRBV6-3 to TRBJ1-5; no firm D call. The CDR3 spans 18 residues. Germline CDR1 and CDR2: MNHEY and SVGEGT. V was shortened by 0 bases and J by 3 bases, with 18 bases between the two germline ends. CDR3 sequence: CASSYSLNLNDYNQPQHF. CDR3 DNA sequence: TGTGCCAGCAGTTACTCCCTCAACCTAAACGACTACAATCAGCCCCAGCATTTT.

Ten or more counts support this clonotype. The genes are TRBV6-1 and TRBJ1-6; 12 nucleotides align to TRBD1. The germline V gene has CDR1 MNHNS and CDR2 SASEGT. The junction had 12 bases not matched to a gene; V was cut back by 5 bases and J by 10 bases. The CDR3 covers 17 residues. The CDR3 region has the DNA TGTGCCAGCAGTCCCCCGGGACAGGGGGCTAAAGGATCACCCCTCCACTTT. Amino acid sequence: CASSPPGQGAKGSPLHF.

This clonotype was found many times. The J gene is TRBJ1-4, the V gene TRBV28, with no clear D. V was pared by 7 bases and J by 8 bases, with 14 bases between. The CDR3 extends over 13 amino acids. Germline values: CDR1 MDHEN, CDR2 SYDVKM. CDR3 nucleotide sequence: TGTGCCAGCACCTTTCGGGTTGAGGAAAAACTGTTTTTT. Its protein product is CASTFRVEEKLFF.

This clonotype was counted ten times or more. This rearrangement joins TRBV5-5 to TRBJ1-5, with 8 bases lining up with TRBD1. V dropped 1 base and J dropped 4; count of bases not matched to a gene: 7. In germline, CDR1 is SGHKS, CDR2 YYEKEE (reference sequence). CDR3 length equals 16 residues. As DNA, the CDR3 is TGTGCCAGCAGCTTGACCCCGCAGGGGGCTAATCAGCCCCAGCATTTT. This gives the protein CASSLTPQGANQPQHF.

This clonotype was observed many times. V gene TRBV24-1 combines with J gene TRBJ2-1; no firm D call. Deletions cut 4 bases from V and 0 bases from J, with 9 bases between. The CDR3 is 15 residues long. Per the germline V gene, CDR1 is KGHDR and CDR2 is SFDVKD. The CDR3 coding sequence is TGTGCCACCAGTGAAGGACGGAGCTCCTACAATGAGCAGTTCTTC. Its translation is CATSEGRSSYNEQFF.

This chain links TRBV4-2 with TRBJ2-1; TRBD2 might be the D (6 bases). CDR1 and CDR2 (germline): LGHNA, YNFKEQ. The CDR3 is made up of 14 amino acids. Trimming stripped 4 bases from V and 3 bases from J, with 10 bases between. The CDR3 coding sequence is TGTGCCAGCAGCCCGGGGGTCCTCTACAATGAGCAGTTCTTC. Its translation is CASSPGVLYNEQFF.

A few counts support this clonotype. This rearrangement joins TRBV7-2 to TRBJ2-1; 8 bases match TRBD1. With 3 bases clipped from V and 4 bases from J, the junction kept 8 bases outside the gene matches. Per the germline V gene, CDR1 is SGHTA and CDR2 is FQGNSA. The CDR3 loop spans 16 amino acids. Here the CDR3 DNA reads TGTGCCAGCAGCTTCCGGACAGGGTCAATATACAATGAGCAGTTCTTC. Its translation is CASSFRTGSIYNEQFF.

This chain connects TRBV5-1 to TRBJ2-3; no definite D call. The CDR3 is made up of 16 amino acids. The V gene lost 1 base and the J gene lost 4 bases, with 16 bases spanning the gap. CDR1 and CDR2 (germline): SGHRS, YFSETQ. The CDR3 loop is CASSLLPAGDADTQYF. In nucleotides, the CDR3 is TGCGCCAGCAGCTTGCTCCCGGCAGGTGATGCAGATACGCAGTATTTT.

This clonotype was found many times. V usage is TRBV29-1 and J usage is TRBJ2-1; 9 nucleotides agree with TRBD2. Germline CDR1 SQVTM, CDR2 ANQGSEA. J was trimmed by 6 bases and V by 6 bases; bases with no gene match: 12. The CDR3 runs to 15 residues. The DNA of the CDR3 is TGCAGCGTCCAATTTAGGGAAGCGGGAGGCAATGAGCAGTTCTTC. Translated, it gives CSVQFREAGGNEQFF.

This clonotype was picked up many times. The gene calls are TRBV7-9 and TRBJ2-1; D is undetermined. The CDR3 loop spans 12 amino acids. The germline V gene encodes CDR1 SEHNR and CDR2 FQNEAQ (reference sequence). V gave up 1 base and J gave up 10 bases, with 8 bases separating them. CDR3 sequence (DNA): TGTGCCAGCAGCTTAGATTCGTCCGAGCAGTTCTTC. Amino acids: CASSLDSSEQFF. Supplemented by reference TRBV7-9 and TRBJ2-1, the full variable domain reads DTGVSQNPRHKITKRGQNVTFRCDPISEHNRLYWYRQTLGQGPEFLTYFQNEAQLEKSRLLSDRFSAERPKGSFSTLEIQRTEQGDSAMYLCASSLDSSEQFFGPGTRLTVL.

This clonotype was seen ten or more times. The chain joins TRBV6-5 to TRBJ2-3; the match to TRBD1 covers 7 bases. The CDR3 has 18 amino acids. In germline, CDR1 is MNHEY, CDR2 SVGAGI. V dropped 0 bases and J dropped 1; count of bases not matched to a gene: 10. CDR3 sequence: CASSYSINRDRGTDTQYF. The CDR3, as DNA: TGTGCCAGCAGTTACTCTATAAACCGGGACAGAGGCACAGATACGCAGTATTTT.

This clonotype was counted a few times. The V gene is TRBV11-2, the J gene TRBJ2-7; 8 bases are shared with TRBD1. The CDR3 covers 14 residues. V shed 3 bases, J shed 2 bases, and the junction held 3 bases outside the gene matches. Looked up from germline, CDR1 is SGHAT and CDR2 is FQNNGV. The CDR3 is CASSFGTGPYEQYF. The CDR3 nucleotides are TGTGCCAGCAGCTTCGGGACAGGCCCCTACGAGCAGTACTTC.